This T cell receptor beta chain originates from a study of monozygotic twins with inflammatory bowel disease. This CDR3 spans 14 amino acids. Germline CDR1 reads SGHTA; CDR2 reads FQGTGA. With eight separate reactions per sample, the authors made cDNA. TCRdb reprocessed the 5' RACE reads and stores each CDR3 protein as one record, lacking DNA. This listing includes 110,000 to 150,000 distinct CDR3 sequences. Whole blood supplied total RNA, and T cells were not sorted. Sequencing was performed on blood. V is TRBV7-3 and J is TRBJ2-1; the D call of TRBD2 rests on TCRdb alone, since no DNA is present to check it. The origin of this receptor is a human donor with ulcerative colitis or Crohn's disease, or a healthy co-twin of an affected twin (not recorded which). CDR3 loop: CASSFLAGENEQFF.